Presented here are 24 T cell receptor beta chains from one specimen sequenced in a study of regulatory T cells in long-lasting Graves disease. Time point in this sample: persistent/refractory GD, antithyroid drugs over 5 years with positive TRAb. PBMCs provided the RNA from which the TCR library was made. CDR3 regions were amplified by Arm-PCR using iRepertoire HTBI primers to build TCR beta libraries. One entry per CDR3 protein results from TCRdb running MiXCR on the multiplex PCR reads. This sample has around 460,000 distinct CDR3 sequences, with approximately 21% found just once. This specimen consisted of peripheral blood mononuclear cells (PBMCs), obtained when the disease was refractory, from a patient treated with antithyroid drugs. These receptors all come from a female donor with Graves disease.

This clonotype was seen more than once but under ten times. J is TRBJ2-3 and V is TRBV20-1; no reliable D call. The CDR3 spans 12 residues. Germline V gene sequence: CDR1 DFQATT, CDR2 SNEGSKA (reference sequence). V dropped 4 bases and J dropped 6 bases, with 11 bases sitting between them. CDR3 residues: CSAIVLVDTQYF. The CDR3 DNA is TGCAGTGCTATTGTTTTGGTGGATACGCAGTATTTT.

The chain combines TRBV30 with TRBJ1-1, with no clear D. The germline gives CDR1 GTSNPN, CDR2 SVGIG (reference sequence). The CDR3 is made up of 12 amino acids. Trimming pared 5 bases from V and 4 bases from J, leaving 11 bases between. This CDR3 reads CAWAYWSTEAFF. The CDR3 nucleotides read TGTGCCTGGGCTTACTGGAGCACTGAAGCTTTCTTT.

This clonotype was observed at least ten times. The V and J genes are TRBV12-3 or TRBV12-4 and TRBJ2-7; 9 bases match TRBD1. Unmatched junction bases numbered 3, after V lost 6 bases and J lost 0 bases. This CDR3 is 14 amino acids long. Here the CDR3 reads CASSGTGTSYEQYF. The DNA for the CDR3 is TGTGCCAGCAGCGGGACAGGGACCTCCTACGAGCAGTACTTC.

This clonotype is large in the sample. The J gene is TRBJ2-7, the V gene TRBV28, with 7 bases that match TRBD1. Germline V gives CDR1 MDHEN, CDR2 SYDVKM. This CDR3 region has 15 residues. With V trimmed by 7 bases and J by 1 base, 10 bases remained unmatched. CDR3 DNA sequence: TGTGCCAGCAACCATCACCGGGACAGTTCCTACGAGCAGTACTTC. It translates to CASNHHRDSSYEQYF.

The CDR3 coding sequence is TGTGCTAGTGGTTTCGGCGGCGACTACAATGAGCAGTTCTTC. This sequence encodes CASGFGGDYNEQFF. This chain joins TRBV12-5 and TRBJ2-1; D gene ambiguous. CDR3 length equals 14 residues. Germline lookup yields CDR1 LGHNT and CDR2 FRNRAP. V gave up 3 bases and J gave up 3 bases, with 9 bases separating them.

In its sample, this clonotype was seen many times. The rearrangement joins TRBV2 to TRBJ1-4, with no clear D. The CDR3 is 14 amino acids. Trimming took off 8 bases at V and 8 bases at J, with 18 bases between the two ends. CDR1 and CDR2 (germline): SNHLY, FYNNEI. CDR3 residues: CASQPWGGEEKLFF. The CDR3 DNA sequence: TGTGCCAGCCAGCCCTGGGGTGGAGAAGAAAAACTGTTTTTT.

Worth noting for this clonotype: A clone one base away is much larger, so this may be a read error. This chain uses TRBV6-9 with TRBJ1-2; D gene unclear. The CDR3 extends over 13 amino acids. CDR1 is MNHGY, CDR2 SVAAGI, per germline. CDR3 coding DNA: TGTGCCAGCAGTTACGGTACTAACTGTGGCTACACCTTC. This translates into CASSYGTNCGYTF.

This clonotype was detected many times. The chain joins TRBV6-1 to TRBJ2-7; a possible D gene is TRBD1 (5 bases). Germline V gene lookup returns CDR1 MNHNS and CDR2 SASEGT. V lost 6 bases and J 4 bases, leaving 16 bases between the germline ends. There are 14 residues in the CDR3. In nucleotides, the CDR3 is TGTGCCAGCAGCGACAGCGTCCAGTTTTACGAGCAGTACTTC. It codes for CASSDSVQFYEQYF.

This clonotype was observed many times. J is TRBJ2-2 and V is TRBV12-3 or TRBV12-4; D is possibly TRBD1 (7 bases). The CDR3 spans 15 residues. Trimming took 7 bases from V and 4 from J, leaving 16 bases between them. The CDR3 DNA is TGTGCCAGCAACCGAAGACAGGGAGGCACCGGGGAGCTGTTTTTT. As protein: CASNRRQGGTGELFF.

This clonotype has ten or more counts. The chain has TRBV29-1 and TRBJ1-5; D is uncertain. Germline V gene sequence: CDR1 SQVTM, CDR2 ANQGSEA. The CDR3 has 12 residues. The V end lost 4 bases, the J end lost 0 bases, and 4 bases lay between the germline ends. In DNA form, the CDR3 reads TGCAGCGTTGGAGCTAGCAATCAGCCCCAGCATTTT. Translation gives CSVGASNQPQHF. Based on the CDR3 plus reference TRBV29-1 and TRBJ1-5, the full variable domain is SAVISQKPSRDICQRGTSLTIQCQVDSQVTMMFWYRQQPGQSLTLIATANQGSEATYESGFVIDKFPISRPNLTFSTLTVSNMSPEDSSIYLCSVGASNQPQHFGDGTRLSIL.

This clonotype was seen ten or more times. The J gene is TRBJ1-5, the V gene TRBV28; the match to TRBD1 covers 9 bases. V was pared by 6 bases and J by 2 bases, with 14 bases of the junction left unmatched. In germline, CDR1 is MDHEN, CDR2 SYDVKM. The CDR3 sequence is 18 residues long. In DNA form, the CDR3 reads TGTGCCAGCAGCACGCCTGGCGTGGGGACAGGGCGCAATCAGCCCCAGCATTTT. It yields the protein CASSTPGVGTGRNQPQHF.

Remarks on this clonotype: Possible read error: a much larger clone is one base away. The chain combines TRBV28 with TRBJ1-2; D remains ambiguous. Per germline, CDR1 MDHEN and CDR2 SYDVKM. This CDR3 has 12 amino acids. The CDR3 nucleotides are TGTGCCAGCAGTTTAAAGGTTTATGGCTCCACCTTC. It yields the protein CASSLKVYGSTF.

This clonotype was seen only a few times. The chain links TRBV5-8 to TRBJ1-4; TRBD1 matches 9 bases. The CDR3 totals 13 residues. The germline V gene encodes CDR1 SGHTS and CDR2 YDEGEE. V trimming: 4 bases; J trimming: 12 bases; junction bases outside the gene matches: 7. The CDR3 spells CASSMDRGLELFF. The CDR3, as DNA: TGTGCCAGCAGCATGGACAGGGGCTTAGAACTGTTTTTT.

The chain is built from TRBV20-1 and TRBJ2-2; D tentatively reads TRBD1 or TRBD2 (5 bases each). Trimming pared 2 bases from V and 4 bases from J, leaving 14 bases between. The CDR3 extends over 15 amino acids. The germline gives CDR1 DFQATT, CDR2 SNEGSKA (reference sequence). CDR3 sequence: CSARSGTSTTGELFF. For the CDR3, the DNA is TGCAGTGCTAGATCCGGGACCTCAACCACCGGGGAGCTGTTTTTT.

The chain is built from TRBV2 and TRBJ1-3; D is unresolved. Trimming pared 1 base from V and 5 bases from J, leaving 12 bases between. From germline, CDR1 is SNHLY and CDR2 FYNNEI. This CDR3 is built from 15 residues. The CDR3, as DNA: TGTGCCAGCAGTGAAGGAACCAACCCCAGAAACACCATATATTTT. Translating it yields CASSEGTNPRNTIYF. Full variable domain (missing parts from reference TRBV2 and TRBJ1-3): EPEVTQTPSHQVTQMGQEVILRCVPISNHLYFYWYRQILGQKVEFLVSFYNNEISEKSEIFDDQFSVERPDGSNFTLKIRSTKLEDSAMYFCASSEGTNPRNTIYFGEGSWLTVV.

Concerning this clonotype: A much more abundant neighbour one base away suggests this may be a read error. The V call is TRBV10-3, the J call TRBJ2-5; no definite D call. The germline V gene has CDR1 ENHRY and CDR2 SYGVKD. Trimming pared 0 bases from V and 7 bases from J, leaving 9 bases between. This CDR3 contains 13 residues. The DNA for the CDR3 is TGTGCCATCAGTGAGTCAGCAGAGGTGACCCAGTACTTC. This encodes CAISESAEVTQYF.

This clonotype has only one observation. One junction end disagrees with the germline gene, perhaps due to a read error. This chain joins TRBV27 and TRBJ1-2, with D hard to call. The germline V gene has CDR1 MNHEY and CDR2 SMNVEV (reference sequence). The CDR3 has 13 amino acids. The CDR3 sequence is CASSLSTHYDYTF. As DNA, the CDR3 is TGTGCCAGCAGTTTATCCACACACTATGACTACACCTTC.

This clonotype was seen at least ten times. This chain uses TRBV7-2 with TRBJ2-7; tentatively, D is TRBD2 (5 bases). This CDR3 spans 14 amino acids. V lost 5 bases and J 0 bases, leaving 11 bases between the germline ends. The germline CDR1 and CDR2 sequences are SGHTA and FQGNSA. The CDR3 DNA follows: TGTGCCAGCAGCACGAGGGCTGACTCCTACGAGCAGTACTTC. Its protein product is CASSTRADSYEQYF.

CDR3 sequence: CASSQGRHGQLLYEQYF. In DNA form, the CDR3 reads TGCGCCAGCAGCCAGGGAAGGCATGGACAACTCCTCTACGAGCAGTACTTC. The chain is built from TRBV4-1 and TRBJ2-7; tentatively, D is TRBD1 (5 bases). Germline loops: CDR1 MGHRA, CDR2 YSYEKL. Trimming shortened V by 3 bases and J by 3 bases, and 21 bases separated the two germline ends. The CDR3 contains 17 residues.

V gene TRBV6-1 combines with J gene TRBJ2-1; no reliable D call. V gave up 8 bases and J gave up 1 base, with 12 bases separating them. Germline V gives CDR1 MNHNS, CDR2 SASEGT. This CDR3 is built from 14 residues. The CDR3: CASRSPRSYNEQFF. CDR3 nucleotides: TGTGCCAGCCGTAGTCCGCGGTCCTACAATGAGCAGTTCTTC.

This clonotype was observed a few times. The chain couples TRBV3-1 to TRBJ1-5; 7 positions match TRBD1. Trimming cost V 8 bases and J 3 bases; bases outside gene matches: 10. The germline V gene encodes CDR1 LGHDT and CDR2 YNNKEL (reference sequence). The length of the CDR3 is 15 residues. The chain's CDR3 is CASGSRDRFNQPQHF. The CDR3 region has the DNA TGTGCCAGCGGTTCACGGGACAGATTCAATCAGCCCCAGCATTTT.

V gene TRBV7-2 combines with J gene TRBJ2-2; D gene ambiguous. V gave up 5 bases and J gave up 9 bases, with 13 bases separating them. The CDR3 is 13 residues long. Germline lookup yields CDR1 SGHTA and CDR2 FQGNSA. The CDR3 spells CASSLPTLRELFF. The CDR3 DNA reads TGTGCCAGCAGCCTACCCACTCTTCGGGAGCTGTTTTTT.

CDR3 amino acids: CASRQTSGRVDEQYF. DNA for the CDR3: TGTGCCAGCAGACAAACTAGCGGGAGAGTTGACGAGCAGTACTTC. The rearrangement uses TRBV6-1 and TRBJ2-7; 11 bases match TRBD2. CDR1 is MNHNS, CDR2 SASEGT, per germline. The CDR3 sequence is 15 residues long. V shed 6 bases and J 5 bases; nucleotides not matched to a gene: 9.

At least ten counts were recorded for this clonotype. The CDR3, as DNA: TGTGCCAGCAGCTTATCGGAGATTCACACTGAAGCTTTCTTT. This sequence encodes CASSLSEIHTEAFF. The genes are TRBV11-2 and TRBJ1-1; no definite D call. This CDR3 comprises 14 residues. V gave up 2 bases and J gave up 3 bases, with 10 bases separating them. CDR1 and CDR2 (germline): SGHAT, FQNNGV.